These T cell receptor beta chains were read from a single sample in a study of T cells after yellow fever vaccination. TCRdb itself ran the 5' RACE reads through MiXCR, one entry per CDR3 protein. In the table there are 100,000 to 150,000 distinct CDR3 sequences, around 15% of which are singletons. The sample consisted of CD8+ T cells sorted from PBMCs, taken 5 days after the yellow fever booster vaccination. The receptors shown here come from a man aged 18 to 29 who received the YFV17D yellow fever vaccine. CDR3s include the opening cysteine and the closing phenylalanine or tryptophan. The order of the fields is clone size, J gene, V gene, D gene, CDR3 DNA, CDR3 protein. A D gene is named only where the DNA matches it firmly. Clone size appears in some rows only: once, few, many, or a class for an expanded clone.

few	TRBJ2-1	TRBV4-3	TRBD1	TGCGCCAGCAGCCAAGTACCGGGACAGGGGGTTTACAATGAGCAGTTCTTC	CASSQVPGQGVYNEQFF
-	TRBJ2-2	TRBV7-2	-	TGTGCCAGCAGCCCGAGGACTCGCACCAACACCGGGGAGCTGTTTTTT	CASSPRTRTNTGELFF
-	TRBJ2-7	TRBV20-1	-	TGCAGTGCTTTACAAGATCACGAGCAGTACTTC	CSALQDHEQYF
-	TRBJ2-1	TRBV5-4	-	TGTGCCAGCAGCTTGTTGGACGGCGATTATAATGAGCAGTTCTTC	CASSLLDGDYNEQFF
few	TRBJ2-1	TRBV4-1	-	TGCGCCAGCAGCCAAGATATCAAGCAGCAGTTCTTC	CASSQDIKQQFF
-	TRBJ2-7	TRBV5-8	TRBD1	TGTGCCAGCAGCTCTGGGACAGAAATTGAGCAGTACTTC	CASSSGTEIEQYF
few	TRBJ1-1	TRBV29-1	-	TGCAGCGTAGACGGGATGGGGGGGAGGATGAACACTGAAGCTTTCTTT	CSVDGMGGRMNTEAFF
-	TRBJ2-5	TRBV29-1	TRBD1	TGCAGCGGGGTGGGACAGGGGCAAGAGACCCAGTACTTC	CSGVGQGQETQYF
-	TRBJ2-2	TRBV12-3/TRBV12-4	-	TGTGCCGCCGGGGGTGACACCGGGGAGCTGTTTTTT	CAAGGDTGELFF
-	TRBJ1-5	TRBV12-3/TRBV12-4	-	TGTGCCAGCAGTTTAAGGGAGGAGAGGAATCAGCCCCAGCATTTT	CASSLREERNQPQHF
few	TRBJ1-1	TRBV19	-	TGTGCCAGTAGCGGGGGGCCGAACACTGAAGCTTTCTTT	CASSGGPNTEAFF
many	TRBJ2-1	TRBV6-2/TRBV6-3	-	TGTGCCAGCAGTTACTACGGGAGCTACAATGAGCAGTTCTTC	CASSYYGSYNEQFF
few	TRBJ2-1	TRBV20-1	TRBD2	TGCAGTGCTAGGGGATGGAGCGGGGGGCAGTTCTTC	CSARGWSGGQFF
few	TRBJ1-2	TRBV4-1	-	TGCGCCAGCAGCCGACTTTGGGGCAGAGCCTATGGCTACACCTTC	CASSRLWGRAYGYTF